There are many counts of the clone carrying this TCR beta chain. Its antigen is currently unknown. Germline lookup yields CDR1 SGHTA and CDR2 FQGNSA. The CDR3 totals 14 residues. V lost 5 bases and J lost 6; bases outside the gene matches: 7. The sample comes from a study of T cell repertoires in cytomegalovirus infection. MiXCR was run by TCRdb on the reads, yielding one entry per CDR3 protein. The table records roughly 920,000 distinct CDR3 sequences, less than 35% of them present only once. The material was cultured CD8+ T cells from PBMCs, obtained from culture after CMV antigen stimulation. The sequence was obtained from a human donor in good health (CMV status not recorded). Some clones in this sample may be carry-over from other donors' samples. This sequence joins TRBV7-2 and TRBJ1-1; 9 bases are a match to TRBD1. The CDR3 protein is CASSPEQGAPEAFF. In nucleotides, the CDR3 is TGTGCCAGCAGCCCCGAACAGGGGGCCCCTGAAGCTTTCTTT. The complete variable domain, with remaining parts taken from reference TRBV7-2 and TRBJ1-1, reads GAGVSQSPSNKVTEKGKDVELRCDPISGHTALYWYRQSLGQGLEFLIYFQGNSAPDKSGLPSDRFSAERTGGSVSTLTIQRTQQEDSAVYLCASSPEQGAPEAFFGQGTRLTVV.